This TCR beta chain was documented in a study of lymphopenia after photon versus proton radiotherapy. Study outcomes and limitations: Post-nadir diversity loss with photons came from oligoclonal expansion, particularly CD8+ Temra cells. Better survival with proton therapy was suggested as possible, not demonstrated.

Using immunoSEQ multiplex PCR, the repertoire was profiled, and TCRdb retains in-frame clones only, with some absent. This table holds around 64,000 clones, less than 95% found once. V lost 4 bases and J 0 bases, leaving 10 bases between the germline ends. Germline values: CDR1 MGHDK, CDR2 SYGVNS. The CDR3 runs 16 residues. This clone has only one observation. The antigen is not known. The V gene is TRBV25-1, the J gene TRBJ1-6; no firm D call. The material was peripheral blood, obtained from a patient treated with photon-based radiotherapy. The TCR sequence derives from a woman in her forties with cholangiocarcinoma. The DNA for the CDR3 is TGTGCCAGCAGTGTTGACGTGGGCTCCTATAATTCACCCCTCCACTTT. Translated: CASSVDVGSYNSPLHF.